The T cell receptor (beta chain) under discussion was sequenced for a study of technical replicates of blood from a handful of donors. CDR1 is WNHNN and CDR2 is SYGVQD in the germline V gene (reference sequence). This CDR3 comprises 14 residues. V gave up 3 bases and J gave up 6 bases, with 9 bases separating them. TCRdb's table, derived via immunoSEQ multiplex PCR, lists solely in-frame clones and lacks some. The sample has around 85,000 clones, 94% seen once. This TCR was recovered from a human donor in good health. This sequence joins TRBV10-1 and TRBJ2-6; maybe TRBD2 (6 bases). What was sequenced was T cells isolated from PBMCs. Here the CDR3 DNA reads TGCGCCAGCAGTGAAGGAGGGGTGGCCAACGTCCTGACTTTC. Translation gives CASSEGGVANVLTF.